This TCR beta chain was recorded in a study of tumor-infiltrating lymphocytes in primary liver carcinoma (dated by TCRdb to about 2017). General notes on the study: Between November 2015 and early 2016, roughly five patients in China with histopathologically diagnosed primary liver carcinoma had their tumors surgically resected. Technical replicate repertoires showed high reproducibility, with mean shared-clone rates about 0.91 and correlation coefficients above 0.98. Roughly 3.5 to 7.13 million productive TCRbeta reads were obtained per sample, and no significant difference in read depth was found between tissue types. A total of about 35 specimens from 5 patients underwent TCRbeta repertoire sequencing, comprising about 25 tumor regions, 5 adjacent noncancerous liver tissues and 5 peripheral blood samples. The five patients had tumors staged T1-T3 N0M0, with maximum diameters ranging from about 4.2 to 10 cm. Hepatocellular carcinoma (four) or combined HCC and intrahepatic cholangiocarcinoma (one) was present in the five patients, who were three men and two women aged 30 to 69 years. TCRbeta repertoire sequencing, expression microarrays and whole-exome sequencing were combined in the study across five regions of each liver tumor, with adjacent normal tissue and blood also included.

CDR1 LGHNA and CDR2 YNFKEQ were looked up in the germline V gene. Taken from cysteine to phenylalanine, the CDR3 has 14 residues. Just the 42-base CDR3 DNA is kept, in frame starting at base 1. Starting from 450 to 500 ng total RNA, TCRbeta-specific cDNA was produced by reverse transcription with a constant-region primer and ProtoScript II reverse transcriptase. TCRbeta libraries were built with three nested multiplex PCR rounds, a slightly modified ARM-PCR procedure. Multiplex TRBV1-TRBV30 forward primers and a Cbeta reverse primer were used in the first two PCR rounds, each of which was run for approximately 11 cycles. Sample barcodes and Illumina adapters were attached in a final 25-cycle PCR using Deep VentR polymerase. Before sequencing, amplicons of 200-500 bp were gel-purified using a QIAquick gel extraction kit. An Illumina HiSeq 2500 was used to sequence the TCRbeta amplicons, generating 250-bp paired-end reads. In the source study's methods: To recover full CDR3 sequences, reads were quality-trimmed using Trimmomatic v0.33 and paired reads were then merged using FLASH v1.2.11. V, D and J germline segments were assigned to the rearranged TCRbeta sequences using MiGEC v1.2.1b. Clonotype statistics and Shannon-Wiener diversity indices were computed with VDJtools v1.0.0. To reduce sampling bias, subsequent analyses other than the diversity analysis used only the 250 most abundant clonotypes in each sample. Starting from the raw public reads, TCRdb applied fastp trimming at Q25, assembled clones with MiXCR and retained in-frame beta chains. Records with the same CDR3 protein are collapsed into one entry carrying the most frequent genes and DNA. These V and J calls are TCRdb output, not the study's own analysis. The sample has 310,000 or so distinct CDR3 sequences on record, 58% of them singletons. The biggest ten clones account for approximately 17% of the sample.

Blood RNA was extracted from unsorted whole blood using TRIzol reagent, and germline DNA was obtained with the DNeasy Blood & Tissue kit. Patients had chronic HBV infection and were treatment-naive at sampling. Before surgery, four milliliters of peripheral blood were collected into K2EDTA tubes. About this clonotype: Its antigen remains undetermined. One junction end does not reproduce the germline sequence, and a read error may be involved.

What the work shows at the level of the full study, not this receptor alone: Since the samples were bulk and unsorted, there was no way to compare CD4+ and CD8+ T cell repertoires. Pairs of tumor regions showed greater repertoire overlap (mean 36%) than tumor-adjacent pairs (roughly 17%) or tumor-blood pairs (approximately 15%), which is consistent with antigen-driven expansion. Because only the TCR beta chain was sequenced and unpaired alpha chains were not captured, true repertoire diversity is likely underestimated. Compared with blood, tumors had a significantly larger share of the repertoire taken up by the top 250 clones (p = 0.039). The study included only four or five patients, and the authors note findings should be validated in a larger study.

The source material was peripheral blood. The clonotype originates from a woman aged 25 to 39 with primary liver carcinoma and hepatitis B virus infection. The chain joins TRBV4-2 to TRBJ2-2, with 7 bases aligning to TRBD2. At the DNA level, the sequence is TGTGCCAGCAGCCAGGGGGGGTGCGGCGGGGAACTGTTTTTT. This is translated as CASSQGGCGGELFF.